Listed here are 19 T cell receptor beta chains from one sample, sequenced in a study of Ad26.COV2.S vaccination and SARS-CoV-2 variants. Sample treatment: 19 received Ad26.COV2.S at low or high dose, single or two shots; five or six received placebo; per-sample allocation not given. All samples were drawn on day 63, counting from the first vaccine or placebo injection. Clones were sequenced by immunoSEQ multiplex PCR, and TCRdb holds only the in-frame ones, with some missing. In the table there are hundreds of thousands of clones, about 90% of which are singletons. The material sequenced was peripheral blood, taken in a trial of Ad26.COV2.S vaccine versus placebo. The receptors derive from a person aged 18 to 59 who received the Ad26.COV2.S COVID-19 vaccine or a placebo.

In DNA form, the CDR3 reads TGCAGCGTTGCACACCAGGGATACAATCAGCCCCAGCATTTT. This sequence encodes CSVAHQGYNQPQHF. The chain uses TRBV29-1 and TRBJ1-5; possibly TRBD1 for D (5 bases). The V gene's germline CDR1 is SQVTM and CDR2 ANQGSEA. There are 14 residues in the CDR3. The germline V and J ends were trimmed by 4 bases and 3 bases, with 13 bases remaining between them.

The rearrangement uses TRBV3-1 (or the pseudogene TRBV3-2) and TRBJ1-1; D call uncertain. V was trimmed by 0 bases and J by 1 base, leaving 15 bases between them. Germline CDR1 reads LGHDT; CDR2 reads YNNKEL (reference sequence). There are 17 residues in the CDR3. The CDR3 region has the DNA TGTGCCAGCAGCCAAGACGTTTTTTCTGGGGAGAACACTGAAGCTTTCTTT. This gives the protein CASSQDVFSGENTEAFF.

The chain uses TRBV19 and TRBJ2-3, with 7 bases identical to TRBD2. CDR1 is LNHDA and CDR2 is SQIVND in the germline V gene (reference sequence). With V trimmed by 1 base and J by 2 bases, 9 bases remained unmatched. The CDR3 is made up of 17 amino acids. The CDR3 loop reads CASSIGGGGTFTDTQYF. The CDR3 nucleotides are TGTGCCAGTAGTATAGGTGGCGGGGGAACTTTCACAGATACGCAGTATTTT.

The chain recombines TRBV5-4 with TRBJ2-7; 11 bases agree with TRBD2. Germline CDR1 reads SGHNT; CDR2 reads YYREEE (reference sequence). The CDR3 extends over 16 amino acids. The junction had 9 bases not matched to a gene; V was cut back by 4 bases and J by 3 bases. Here the CDR3 DNA reads TGTGCCAGCAGCCCCCCCTTAGCGGGGGGGGACTACGAGCAGTACTTC. It yields the protein CASSPPLAGGDYEQYF. The variable domain in full, completed from reference TRBV5-4 and TRBJ2-7, reads ETGVTQSPTHLIKTRGQQVTLRCSSQSGHNTVSWYQQALGQGPQFIFQYYREEENGRGNFPPRFSGLQFPNYSSELNVNALELDDSALYLCASSPPLAGGDYEQYFGPGTRLTVT.

This chain joins TRBV7-9 and TRBJ1-6, with TRBD1 as a possible D gene (6 bases). Trimming stripped 4 bases from V and 5 bases from J, with 12 bases between. Germline V gene sequence: CDR1 SEHNR, CDR2 FQNEAQ (reference sequence). The CDR3 runs to 15 residues. The CDR3 coding sequence is TGTGCCAGCAGCTCAATGGGGGGCCATAATTCACCCCTCCACTTT. It is translated as CASSSMGGHNSPLHF.

In this sample, this clone turned up a few times. This sequence joins TRBV19 and TRBJ1-5; D remains unclear. Deletions cut 2 bases from V and 0 bases from J, with 20 bases between. The CDR3 covers 19 residues. The germline V gene has CDR1 LNHDA and CDR2 SQIVND (reference sequence). As DNA, the CDR3 is TGTGCCAGTAGTATAAGAGGGAAAGCGGGTCCCAATAGCAATCAGCCCCAGCATTTT. It is translated as CASSIRGKAGPNSNQPQHF. Full variable domain (remainder filled in from reference TRBV19 and TRBJ1-5): DGGITQSPKYLFRKEGQNVTLSCEQNLNHDAMYWYRQDPGQGLRLIYYSQIVNDFQKGDIAEGYSVSREKKESFPLTVTSAQKNPTAFYLCASSIRGKAGPNSNQPQHFGDGTRLSIL.

The chain uses TRBV5-4 and TRBJ2-7; 9 bases map to TRBD1. Germline V gene data show CDR1 as SGHNT and CDR2 as YYREEE (reference sequence). V lost 4 bases, J lost 3 bases, and 5 bases stayed unmatched. This CDR3 region has 14 residues. The CDR3 spells CASSDRGLGYEQYF. CDR3 in DNA: TGTGCCAGCAGCGACAGGGGGTTGGGCTACGAGCAGTACTTC.

The chain joins TRBV5-4 to TRBJ2-3; D remains unclear. The CDR3 has 14 amino acids. Germline CDR1 SGHNT, CDR2 YYREEE (reference sequence). The V end lost 0 bases, the J end lost 2 bases, and 7 bases lay between the germline ends. CDR3 region: CASSLDSLTDTQYF. The CDR3 region has the DNA TGTGCCAGCAGCTTGGACTCTCTCACAGATACGCAGTATTTT. Supplemented by reference TRBV5-4 and TRBJ2-3, the full variable domain reads ETGVTQSPTHLIKTRGQQVTLRCSSQSGHNTVSWYQQALGQGPQFIFQYYREEENGRGNFPPRFSGLQFPNYSSELNVNALELDDSALYLCASSLDSLTDTQYFGPGTRLTVL.

V and J are TRBV15 and TRBJ2-3, with 12 bases matching TRBD2. Losses at the gene ends were 5 bases for V and 2 bases for J; bases not matched to a gene: 8. Germline CDR1 and CDR2: LNHNV and YYDKDF (reference sequence). The CDR3 is 17 amino acids. The CDR3 reads CATSSSGGGHLTDTQYF. DNA of the CDR3: TGTGCCACCAGCTCTAGCGGGGGGGGCCATCTCACAGATACGCAGTATTTT.

The chain joins TRBV4-3 to TRBJ2-5, with D perhaps matching TRBD2 (6 bases). The V gene lost 1 base and the J gene lost 2 bases, with 20 bases spanning the gap. CDR3 length: 18 amino acids. The germline CDR1 and CDR2 sequences are LGHNA and YSLEER. The CDR3 loop is CASSQGQVAGGIQETQYF. The CDR3 bases are TGCGCCAGCAGCCAAGGGCAGGTCGCCGGGGGTATTCAAGAGACCCAGTACTTC.

V gene TRBV6-2 or TRBV6-3 combines with J gene TRBJ2-5; D uncertain. Germline lookup yields CDR1 MNHEY and CDR2 SVGEGT. This CDR3 region has 14 residues. The V and J ends lost 2 bases and 4 bases respectively, with 11 bases between them. The CDR3 DNA follows: TGTGCCAGCAGTTACGGGCCGATTATAGAGACCCAGTACTTC. Residues: CASSYGPIIETQYF.

The rearrangement joins TRBV5-1 to TRBJ1-4; D is possibly TRBD1 (5 bases). The CDR3 length is 14 residues. CDR1 and CDR2 from the germline V gene are SGHRS and YFSETQ. V was trimmed by 0 bases and J by 8 bases, leaving 11 bases between them. CDR3 in DNA: TGCGCCAGCAGCTTGGAGCAGGGCGGGGAAAAACTGTTTTTT. It codes for CASSLEQGGEKLFF.

J is TRBJ1-1 and V is TRBV27; TRBD1 matches 11 bases. The CDR3 is 14 residues long. Per germline, CDR1 MNHEY and CDR2 SMNVEV (reference sequence). Trimming removed 8 bases from V and 7 bases from J; junction bases left unmatched: 9. In DNA form, the CDR3 reads TGTGCCAGCTCCTTAGGGGGACAGGGGGTTGAAGCTTTCTTT. Its protein is CASSLGGQGVEAFF.

The rearrangement uses TRBV4-3 and TRBJ1-6; D unclear. The V and J ends lost 0 bases and 11 bases respectively, with 8 bases between them. This CDR3 is 13 amino acids long. CDR1 and CDR2 from the germline V gene are LGHNA and YSLEER. The CDR3: CASSQESQPPLHF. CDR3 DNA sequence: TGCGCCAGCAGCCAAGAATCACAACCACCCCTCCACTTT.

This clone was detected once. The chain's CDR3 is CASKGTGSNTEAFF. CDR3 bases: TGCGCCAGTAAGGGGACAGGGTCGAACACTGAAGCTTTCTTT. The V gene is TRBV10-2, the J gene TRBJ1-1; 9 bases line up with TRBD1. The CDR3 runs 14 residues. Trimming at V came to 9 bases and at J to 1 base, leaving 6 bases not matched to a gene. Germline CDR1 WSHSY, CDR2 SAAADI.

This clone was detected once. The rearrangement links TRBV27 to TRBJ2-7; TRBD2 matches 13 bases. With 3 bases clipped from V and 2 bases from J, the junction kept 1 base outside the gene matches. From germline, CDR1 is MNHEY and CDR2 SMNVEV (reference sequence). This CDR3 has 15 residues. The CDR3 DNA follows: TGTGCCAGCAGTTTGACTAGCGGGGGGACCTACGAGCAGTACTTC. Translating it yields CASSLTSGGTYEQYF.

This chain joins TRBV3-1 (or the pseudogene TRBV3-2) and TRBJ2-5; D remains ambiguous. CDR3 length equals 15 residues. V was shortened by 3 bases and J by 7 bases, with 18 bases between the two germline ends. CDR1 and CDR2 (germline): LGHDT, YNNKEL (reference sequence). The CDR3 protein is CASSHRQDPLGTQYF. CDR3 DNA: TGTGCCAGCAGCCACCGCCAGGATCCTCTTGGGACCCAGTACTTC.

The chain employs TRBV9 and TRBJ2-3, with 12 bases lining up with TRBD2. This CDR3 contains 17 residues. The ends lost 7 bases at V and 3 bases at J; junction bases unmatched: 12. The germline V gene encodes CDR1 SGDLS and CDR2 YYNGEE. DNA of the CDR3: TGTGCCAGCGGACGACTAGCGGGGGCCCAGAGGACAGATACGCAGTATTTT. As protein: CASGRLAGAQRTDTQYF.

The chain joins TRBV11-3 to TRBJ2-5, with D perhaps matching TRBD1 (6 bases). The CDR3 extends over 16 amino acids. Looked up from germline, CDR1 is SGHNT and CDR2 is YENEEA. V dropped 1 base and J dropped 4 bases, with 16 bases sitting between them. CDR3 nucleotide sequence: TGTGCCAGCAGCTTAGCGTCGTTTGGGGGCGCAGAGACCCAGTACTTC. Its protein product is CASSLASFGGAETQYF. The complete variable domain, with remaining parts taken from reference TRBV11-3 and TRBJ2-5, reads EAGVVQSPRYKIIEKKQPVAFWCNPISGHNTLYWYLQNLGQGPELLIRYENEEAVDDSQLPKDRFSAERLKGVDSTLKIQPAELGDSAVYLCASSLASFGGAETQYFGPGTRLLVL.